These 17 T cell receptor beta chains share one sample of origin, sequenced in a study of OX40 agonist ivuxolimab in advanced cancers. The repertoire was sequenced with immunoSEQ multiplex PCR; TCRdb's copy has only in-frame clones and lacks some. The table lists 16,000 or so clones, 86% of them singletons, with over 3.5% in the top ten. The input for sequencing was CD4+ or CD8+ T cells sorted from blood, taken in a trial of the OX40 agonist ivuxolimab. These receptors were obtained from an adult with an advanced solid tumor such as melanoma, head and neck, liver or kidney cancer.

J is TRBJ1-1 and V is TRBV7-2; TRBD1 is a possible D gene (6 bases). Germline loops: CDR1 SGHTA, CDR2 FQGNSA. CDR3 size: 13 residues. The germline V and J ends were trimmed by 2 bases and 5 bases, with 9 bases remaining between them. Written as DNA, the CDR3 is TGTGCCAGCAGCTTACTAGGGGGAACTGAAGCTTTCTTT. Protein: CASSLLGGTEAFF. The whole variable domain, remainder taken from reference TRBV7-2 and TRBJ1-1, is GAGVSQSPSNKVTEKGKDVELRCDPISGHTALYWYRQSLGQGLEFLIYFQGNSAPDKSGLPSDRFSAERTGGSVSTLTIQRTQQEDSAVYLCASSLLGGTEAFFGQGTRLTVV.

The rearrangement links TRBV7-2 to TRBJ2-5; no clear D. With 5 bases removed from V and 1 base from J, the gap between germline ends came to 8 bases. Germline V gene data show CDR1 as SGHTA and CDR2 as FQGNSA. This CDR3 contains 13 residues. CDR3 bases: TGTGCCAGCAGCCCTTCGGTCCAAGAGACCCAGTACTTC. Translating gives CASSPSVQETQYF.

This clone was recorded only once. CDR3 region: CASSLGGGAGKNIQYF. DNA for the CDR3: TGTGCCAGCAGTTTGGGCGGGGGCGCAGGCAAAAACATTCAGTACTTC. This chain joins TRBV28 and TRBJ2-4, with TRBD2 as a possible D gene (7 bases). Germline lookup yields CDR1 MDHEN and CDR2 SYDVKM. This CDR3 is 16 amino acids long. V lost 3 bases, J lost 3 bases, and 15 bases lay in between.

This clone was detected only once. DNA of the CDR3: TGTGCCAGCAGCTTAATGAAGGGGTACACTGAAGCTTTCTTT. This codes for CASSLMKGYTEAFF. V is TRBV7-9 and J is TRBJ1-1; a possible D gene is TRBD1 (5 bases). CDR3 length equals 14 residues. Deletions cut 2 bases from V and 3 bases from J, with 10 bases between. CDR1 and CDR2 (germline): SEHNR, FQNEAQ (reference sequence).

The chain employs TRBV7-2 and TRBJ1-1, with D hard to call. Trimming shortened V by 5 bases and J by 4 bases, and 14 bases separated the two germline ends. The CDR3 extends over 14 amino acids. Germline loops: CDR1 SGHTA, CDR2 FQGNSA. This chain's CDR3 is CASSQEGVGTEAFF. CDR3 coding DNA: TGTGCCAGCAGCCAAGAGGGCGTCGGCACTGAAGCTTTCTTT.

The chain has TRBV5-1 and TRBJ1-1, with a tentative D call TRBD1 (5 bases). V was trimmed by 4 bases and J by 3 bases, leaving 16 bases between them. The CDR3 consists of 15 residues. CDR1 SGHRS and CDR2 YFSETQ come from the germline V gene. CDR3 amino acids: CASSPGGAKDTEAFF. DNA of the CDR3: TGCGCCAGCAGCCCCGGTGGGGCTAAGGACACTGAAGCTTTCTTT.

V gene TRBV19 combines with J gene TRBJ1-2; 7 bases are shared with TRBD1. The V gene end was trimmed by 5 bases and the J gene end by 10 bases; junction bases not matched to a gene: 7. In germline, CDR1 is LNHDA, CDR2 SQIVND (reference sequence). CDR3 size: 12 residues. The CDR3 DNA sequence: TGTGCCAGTAGTCCCGCACAGGGGTACTACACCTTC. As protein: CASSPAQGYYTF.

The chain is built from TRBV29-1 and TRBJ2-5; TRBD2 matches 7 bases. Germline V lookup: CDR1 SQVTM, CDR2 ANQGSEA. Trimming removed 7 bases from V and 4 bases from J; junction bases left unmatched: 15. This CDR3 is 15 amino acids long. The CDR3 protein is CSGTTIWGGRETQYF. The CDR3 nucleotides are TGCAGCGGGACGACCATATGGGGGGGTAGAGAGACCCAGTACTTC.

The gene calls are TRBV5-5 and TRBJ2-5; TRBD2 aligns across 7 bases. The end of the DNA aligns better with TRBJ2-7, so the J call may be wrong. The CDR3 runs to 15 residues. Germline V gene data show CDR1 as SGHKS and CDR2 as YYEKEE (reference sequence). The CDR3 DNA reads as TGTGCCAGCAGCTTGGGTGCGGGGGTTTTATACGAGCAGTACTTC. The encoded protein is CASSLGAGVLYEQYF.

The chain carries TRBV9 and TRBJ2-2; 12 bases are shared with TRBD2. The CDR3 contains 16 residues. J lost 7 bases, V lost 4 bases, and 8 bases had no gene match. Germline V lookup: CDR1 SGDLS, CDR2 YYNGEE. CDR3 in amino acids: CASSPRLAGVVGELFF. In DNA, the CDR3 is TGTGCCAGCAGCCCCCGACTAGCGGGAGTGGTCGGGGAGCTGTTTTTT.

V and J are TRBV6-6 and TRBJ2-2, with D tentatively TRBD2 (6 bases). Per germline, CDR1 MNHNY and CDR2 SVGAGI (reference sequence). Trimming cost V 6 bases and J 7 bases, with 18 bases left between them. The CDR3 runs 15 residues. The CDR3 here is CASSRSGAAGGELFF. In nucleotides, the CDR3 is TGTGCCAGCAGCCGGTCGGGAGCGGCGGGCGGGGAGCTGTTTTTT.

This chain uses TRBV18 with TRBJ2-7; 11 nucleotides align to TRBD2. V was pared by 4 bases and J by 0 bases, with 2 bases of the junction left unmatched. In germline, CDR1 is KGHSH, CDR2 LQKENI. The CDR3 consists of 15 residues. The CDR3 DNA follows: TGTGCCAGCTCACTCGGGACTAGCGGCTCCTACGAGCAGTACTTC. The encoded protein is CASSLGTSGSYEQYF. The full variable domain, completed using reference TRBV18 and TRBJ2-7, is NAGVMQNPRHLVRRRGQEARLRCSPMKGHSHVYWYRQLPEEGLKFMVYLQKENIIDESGMPKERFSAEFPKEGPSILRIQQVVRGDSAAYFCASSLGTSGSYEQYFGPGTRLTVT.

The chain is built from TRBV28 and TRBJ1-1; no definite D call. This CDR3 has 12 amino acids. The germline gives CDR1 MDHEN, CDR2 SYDVKM. V dropped 4 bases and J dropped 5 bases, with 8 bases sitting between them. The CDR3 is CASSSPTTEAFF. DNA of the CDR3: TGTGCCAGCAGTTCCCCGACGACTGAAGCTTTCTTT.

The J gene is TRBJ1-4, the V gene TRBV11-2, with unresolved D. The germline CDR1 and CDR2 sequences are SGHAT and FQNNGV. V dropped 2 bases and J dropped 0 bases, with 7 bases sitting between them. The CDR3 length is 15 residues. As DNA, the CDR3 is TGTGCCAGCAGCTTATCGGTCGCAACTAATGAAAAACTGTTTTTT. Translated, it gives CASSLSVATNEKLFF.

The chain combines TRBV5-1 with TRBJ2-7; possibly TRBD2 for D (7 bases). Per germline, CDR1 SGHRS and CDR2 YFSETQ. CDR3 size: 14 residues. V lost 4 bases and J lost 7, with 18 bases in between. The CDR3 loop is CASSTYREAGEQYF. DNA for the CDR3: TGCGCCAGCAGCACATACAGGGAAGCGGGGGAGCAGTACTTC. Combining the CDR3 with reference TRBV5-1 and TRBJ2-7 gives the whole variable domain KAGVTQTPRYLIKTRGQQVTLSCSPISGHRSVSWYQQTPGQGLQFLFEYFSETQRNKGNFPGRFSGRQFSNSRSEMNVSTLELGDSALYLCASSTYREAGEQYFGPGTRLTVT.

This chain links TRBV10-3 with TRBJ2-1, with 8 positions matching TRBD1. The CDR3 spans 12 residues. CDR1 is ENHRY and CDR2 is SYGVKD in the germline V gene. Germline trimming cut 6 bases from V and 9 bases from J; bases unmatched to any gene: 4. CDR3 protein: CAISRGHIEQFF. DNA of the CDR3: TGTGCCATCAGCAGGGGGCATATTGAGCAGTTCTTC.

The chain is built from TRBV5-1 and TRBJ2-5; TRBD2 matches 8 bases. The CDR3 runs 17 residues. CDR1 is SGHRS and CDR2 is YFSETQ in the germline V gene. With V trimmed by 4 bases and J by 4 bases, 15 bases remained unmatched. The CDR3 here is CASSLGPAGEPRETQYF. CDR3 in DNA: TGCGCCAGCAGCCTAGGGCCAGCGGGAGAGCCCAGAGAGACCCAGTACTTC.